These 15 T cell receptor beta chains were all obtained from the same sample, sequenced in a study of identical twins' blood T cells. Each CDR3 protein is one row after TCRdb ran MiXCR on the 5' RACE reads. This sample carries 400,000 or so distinct CDR3 sequences, over 25% of them seen once, and the ten largest clones take roughly 6.1%. Sequenced: PBMCs. These receptors were collected from a woman between 18 and 50 years old in good health.

This chain connects TRBV7-6 to TRBJ1-4, with TRBD1 as a possible D gene (6 bases). In germline, CDR1 is SGHVS, CDR2 FNYEAQ. V lost 5 bases and J 6 bases, leaving 16 bases between the germline ends. CDR3 length equals 15 residues. The CDR3 nucleotides are TGTGCCAGCAGCCCAAGGGCAGGGGCGGATGAAAAACTGTTTTTT. Protein sequence: CASSPRAGADEKLFF.

The chain links TRBV20-1 to TRBJ1-5, with TRBD1 matching over 8 bases. CDR3 size: 13 residues. Germline V gene sequence: CDR1 DFQATT, CDR2 SNEGSKA (reference sequence). Here the CDR3 DNA reads TGCAGCTCCGGGACAGGAGAATATCAGCCCCAGCATTTT. Protein product: CSSGTGEYQPQHF.

This clonotype was picked up a small number of times. The CDR3 DNA reads as TGTGCCAGCAGTTACTCGATGGCGGGCAATCAGCCCCAGCATTTT. As protein: CASSYSMAGNQPQHF. The V call is TRBV6-5, the J call TRBJ1-5; D not resolved. The CDR3 covers 15 residues. CDR1 and CDR2 (germline): MNHEY, SVGAGI. V shed 0 bases and J shed 2 bases, with 8 bases lying between them.

This clonotype was seen repeatedly, ten times or more. The V and J genes are TRBV5-1 and TRBJ2-3, with 12 bases fitting TRBD2. CDR3 size: 14 residues. Unmatched junction bases numbered 8, after V lost 8 bases and J lost 7 bases. In germline, CDR1 is SGHRS, CDR2 YFSETQ. The CDR3 DNA is TGCGCCAGTACGACTAGCGGGAGTTCTAATACGCAGTATTTT. Amino acid sequence: CASTTSGSSNTQYF.

The chain links TRBV5-6 to TRBJ1-1; D is unresolved. This CDR3 has 12 amino acids. V lost 3 bases to trimming and J lost 11 bases, with 14 bases between them. Germline CDR1 is SGHDT and CDR2 is YYEEEE. CDR3 DNA sequence: TGTGCCAGCAGCTCCCGACGGACCGAGGCTTTCTTT. As protein: CASSSRRTEAFF.

Only a few counts were recorded for this clonotype. This chain uses TRBV2 with TRBJ1-5; D unresolved. Trimming removed 1 base from V and 7 bases from J, with 8 bases in between. The length of the CDR3 is 13 residues. Germline CDR1 reads SNHLY; CDR2 reads FYNNEI. This CDR3 reads CASSEGHQQPQHF. Here the CDR3 DNA reads TGTGCCAGCAGTGAAGGGCACCAACAGCCCCAGCATTTT.

Comments on this clonotype: One base away lies a much larger clone, so this may be a sequencing read error. The rearrangement links TRBV2 to TRBJ1-5; 7 positions agree with TRBD1. The V gene's germline CDR1 is SNHLY and CDR2 FYNNEI. The CDR3 is 14 amino acids. The CDR3 sequence: CASGDRVSNQPQHF. The CDR3 coding sequence is TGTGCCAGCGGTGACAGGGTTAGCAATCAGCCCCAGCATTTT.

The chain links TRBV11-2 to TRBJ2-1; possible D gene TRBD2, 5 bases. V dropped 1 base and J dropped 4 bases, with 8 bases sitting between them. CDR1 is SGHAT, CDR2 FQNNGV, per germline. This CDR3 has 14 residues. CDR3 in amino acids: CASSLARRYNEQFF. CDR3 bases: TGTGCCAGCAGCTTAGCCAGGAGGTACAATGAGCAGTTCTTC.

With regard to this clonotype: A much larger clone is a single base away; this may be a read error. This chain joins TRBV10-3 and TRBJ2-3, with a weak D call TRBD2 (5 bases). The V gene's germline CDR1 is ENHRY and CDR2 SYGVKD. This CDR3 has 17 amino acids. V gave up 3 bases and J gave up 6 bases, with 22 bases separating them. The CDR3: CAISDSPYGVAADTQYF. The CDR3 nucleotides read TGTGCCATCAGTGATTCCCCATACGGGGTTGCAGCGGATACGCAGTATTTT.

The sample holds one count of this clonotype. The genes are TRBV27 and TRBJ1-5; no definite D call. There are 14 residues in the CDR3. The germline gives CDR1 MNHEY, CDR2 SMNVEV (reference sequence). V lost 2 bases, J lost 6 bases, and 11 bases lay in between. CDR3 bases: TGTGCCAGCAGTTTAGGAAGAAGTAGTCAGCCCCAGCATTTT. It encodes CASSLGRSSQPQHF.

The CDR3 nucleotides read TGTGCCAGCAGCTTATGGGCCTATAACACCGGGGAGCTGTTTTTT. Translated, it gives CASSLWAYNTGELFF. The V gene is TRBV11-3, the J gene TRBJ2-2; D remains unclear. Germline values: CDR1 SGHNT, CDR2 YENEEA. Trimming took off 2 bases at V and 2 bases at J, with 9 bases between the two ends. The CDR3 consists of 15 residues.

This clonotype was counted ten times or more. V gene TRBV11-2 combines with J gene TRBJ2-1; D call uncertain. CDR3 length: 15 amino acids. CDR1 SGHAT and CDR2 FQNNGV come from the germline V gene. V was shortened by 3 bases and J by 3 bases, with 12 bases between the two germline ends. The CDR3 sequence: CASSFHMTGYNEQFF. DNA of the CDR3: TGTGCCAGCAGCTTTCACATGACGGGCTACAATGAGCAGTTCTTC.

This clonotype showed up just a few times. The chain couples TRBV5-1 to TRBJ1-4, with D possibly matching TRBD1 (5 bases). The CDR3 length is 14 residues. Trimming stripped 7 bases from V and 6 bases from J, with 16 bases between. In germline, CDR1 is SGHRS, CDR2 YFSETQ. DNA of the CDR3: TGCGCCAGCTGCTATTCCGGGGGGGATGAAAAACTGTTTTTT. Translation gives CASCYSGGDEKLFF.

In its sample, this clonotype was seen many times. V and J are TRBV11-2 and TRBJ2-3; the D is unclear. Germline-derived CDR1 and CDR2 are SGHAT and FQNNGV. CDR3 length: 12 residues. V was pared by 3 bases and J by 6 bases, with 7 bases between. The CDR3 spells CASSLGLDTQYF. As DNA, the CDR3 is TGTGCCAGCAGCTTGGGTTTGGATACGCAGTATTTT.

The rearrangement links TRBV27 to TRBJ1-1; 7 bases are a match to TRBD1. The CDR3 has 14 amino acids. Germline-derived CDR1 and CDR2 are MNHEY and SMNVEV (reference sequence). Unmatched junction bases numbered 12, after V lost 6 bases and J lost 8 bases. The chain's CDR3 is CASRHTGDTVEAFF. CDR3 bases: TGTGCCAGCAGACATACAGGGGACACGGTGGAAGCTTTCTTT.